The 10 T cell receptor beta chains below were found in one sample sequenced in a study of cytomegalovirus exposure and HLA in healthy donors. PCR was performed using 60 Vbeta and 13 Jbeta primers. TCRdb's copy holds only in-frame clones and misses some; the assay was immunoSEQ multiplex PCR. The sample comprises just over 200,000 clones, roughly 84% of which are singletons, and about 1.7% rests with the top ten. The material sequenced was PBMCs. All receptors come from a man aged 50 to 60 in good health and CMV-seronegative.

This clone has only a few counts. The chain uses TRBV5-4 and TRBJ2-1; D is undetermined. V gave up 1 base and J gave up 7 bases, with 12 bases separating them. Germline values: CDR1 SGHNT, CDR2 YYREEE (reference sequence). This CDR3 is built from 14 residues. DNA for the CDR3: TGTGCCAGCAGCTTGCAGGTGGTTTGGAATGAGCAGTTCTTC. It codes for CASSLQVVWNEQFF.

The chain recombines TRBV5-1 with TRBJ2-3, with TRBD2 identical over 10 bases. CDR3 size: 17 residues. CDR1 is SGHRS, CDR2 YFSETQ, per germline. Germline trimming cut 4 bases from V and 1 base from J; bases unmatched to any gene: 9. In nucleotides, the CDR3 is TGCGCCAGCAGCGGACACACTGGACTAGCGGGCACAGATACGCAGTATTTT. Its protein product is CASSGHTGLAGTDTQYF. Using reference TRBV5-1 and TRBJ2-3 for the parts outside the CDR3, the full variable domain is KAGVTQTPRYLIKTRGQQVTLSCSPISGHRSVSWYQQTPGQGLQFLFEYFSETQRNKGNFPGRFSGRQFSNSRSEMNVSTLELGDSALYLCASSGHTGLAGTDTQYFGPGTRLTVL.

The chain has TRBV5-5 and TRBJ2-2, with 12 bases aligning to TRBD2. V gave up 4 bases and J gave up 5 bases; unmatched junction bases: 9. CDR1 and CDR2 from the germline V gene are SGHKS and YYEKEE (reference sequence). The CDR3 spans 17 residues. The DNA for the CDR3 is TGTGCCAGCAGCCCAAATCAACTAGCGGGAGGTACCGGGGAGCTGTTTTTT. It codes for CASSPNQLAGGTGELFF. The whole variable domain, remainder taken from reference TRBV5-5 and TRBJ2-2, is DAGVTQSPTHLIKTRGQQVTLRCSPISGHKSVSWYQQVLGQGPQFIFQYYEKEERGRGNFPDRFSARQFPNYSSELNVNALLLGDSALYLCASSPNQLAGGTGELFFGEGSRLTVL.

The chain recombines TRBV29-1 with TRBJ2-1, with 9 bases that match TRBD2. V gave up 6 bases and J gave up 6 bases; unmatched junction bases: 3. The CDR3 extends over 12 amino acids. CDR1 is SQVTM, CDR2 ANQGSEA, per germline. CDR3 protein: CSVAGGGNEQFF. The DNA of the CDR3 is TGCAGCGTAGCGGGAGGAGGCAATGAGCAGTTCTTC.

This clone has just a few counts. The J gene is TRBJ1-1, the V gene TRBV7-9; 8 nucleotides agree with TRBD1. Germline loops: CDR1 SEHNR, CDR2 FQNEAQ (reference sequence). This CDR3 contains 14 residues. The J segment lost 5 bases and the V segment lost 5 bases, leaving 7 bases of the junction unmatched. The CDR3 spells CASSGLTGATEAFF. The DNA for the CDR3 is TGTGCCAGCAGCGGGCTGACAGGGGCGACTGAAGCTTTCTTT.

V gene TRBV5-1 combines with J gene TRBJ2-5, with D perhaps matching TRBD2 (5 bases). Germline V gene lookup returns CDR1 SGHRS and CDR2 YFSETQ. V lost 3 bases to trimming and J lost 1 base, with 16 bases between them. CDR3 length: 16 amino acids. CDR3 sequence reads: CASSSTGSRPQETQYF. In DNA, the CDR3 is TGCGCCAGCAGCTCAACGGGATCAAGGCCCCAAGAGACCCAGTACTTC.

The genes are TRBV5-1 and TRBJ2-5; D is possibly TRBD1 (6 bases). Trimming took off 0 bases at V and 7 bases at J, with 13 bases between the two ends. Germline loops: CDR1 SGHRS, CDR2 YFSETQ. CDR3 length: 14 residues. CDR3 loop: CASSLDRAIWTQYF. The CDR3 nucleotides are TGCGCCAGCAGCTTGGACAGGGCGATTTGGACCCAGTACTTC.

The chain is built from TRBV11-2 and TRBJ2-5, with D possibly TRBD1 on 6 matching bases. The V gene lost 2 bases and the J gene lost 11 bases, with 33 bases spanning the gap. There are 19 residues in the CDR3. Per the germline V gene, CDR1 is SGHAT and CDR2 is FQNNGV. Written as DNA, the CDR3 is TGTGCCAGCAGCTTAAGTTTAGGGATCGGAACAGGGAATAGGATTGGGCAGTACTTC. Encoded protein: CASSLSLGIGTGNRIGQYF.

The V call is TRBV6-5, the J call TRBJ1-5, with D perhaps matching TRBD1 (5 bases). CDR1 is MNHEY and CDR2 is SVGAGI in the germline V gene. V was trimmed by 6 bases and J by 4 bases, leaving 16 bases between them. The CDR3 consists of 15 residues. The chain's CDR3 is CASSPHRLKNQPQHF. DNA for the CDR3: TGTGCCAGCAGCCCTCACAGGCTAAAGAATCAGCCCCAGCATTTT.

The chain recombines TRBV7-9 with TRBJ2-7, with 14 bases identical to TRBD2. V shed 5 bases, J shed 6 bases, and the junction held 6 bases outside the gene matches. Germline V lookup: CDR1 SEHNR, CDR2 FQNEAQ (reference sequence). The CDR3 runs to 15 residues. The CDR3 here is CASSPRTSGRSEQYF. CDR3 sequence (DNA): TGTGCCAGCAGCCCTCGGACTAGCGGGAGGAGCGAGCAGTACTTC.